The T cell receptor (beta chain) described here comes from a study of T cell changes during pregnancy in multiple sclerosis. Here immunoSEQ multiplex PCR was the method, and the copy in TCRdb shows in-frame clones only, minus some. The sample consists of more than 95,000 clones, approximately 95% of them appearing once. The CDR3 totals 13 residues. The V segment lost 6 bases and the J segment 2 bases; nucleotides outside the gene matches: 5. Germline V CDR1 and CDR2: SQVTM, ANQGSEA. This sequence joins TRBV29-1 and TRBJ2-3; 7 bases match TRBD1. The receptor's source is a female donor with multiple sclerosis, enrolled in a pregnancy study. This sample comprised peripheral blood, obtained after pregnancy. For the CDR3, the DNA is TGCAGCGTAGTACAGGGGTTCACAGATACGCAGTATTTT. Translation gives CSVVQGFTDTQYF.